These 25 T cell receptor beta chains came from one sample sequenced in a study of tissue T cells after allogeneic stem cell transplantation. Steroid-refractory graft-versus-host disease after allogeneic hematopoietic cell transplant qualified adults for prospective research-autopsy enrollment. The method was immunoSEQ multiplex PCR; TCRdb's version includes in-frame clones alone and lacks a portion of them. The sample has 2,500 to 3,500 clones; 64% are singletons. The sample here was jejunal tissue, taken at autopsy. These receptors were taken from a male patient aged 60 or older with steroid-refractory graft-versus-host disease after an allogeneic stem cell transplant. Certain T cells may be donor cells from the graft.

The gene calls are TRBV4-1 and TRBJ2-7; 8 nucleotides match TRBD2. This CDR3 comprises 15 residues. The germline gives CDR1 MGHRA, CDR2 YSYEKL. V lost 0 bases, J lost 6 bases, and 7 bases stayed unmatched. The DNA for the CDR3 is TGCGCCAGCAGCCAAGATTATTCGGGAGGGACCGAGCAGTACTTC. The encoded protein is CASSQDYSGGTEQYF.

This clone was counted a single time. This chain connects TRBV5-5 to TRBJ2-7, with a possible D match to TRBD2 (6 bases). The V end was cut by 4 bases, the J end by 2 bases, with 13 bases between. The V gene's germline CDR1 is SGHKS and CDR2 YYEKEE (reference sequence). This CDR3 is built from 14 residues. CDR3 residues: CASSPGTSPYEQYF. DNA of the CDR3: TGTGCCAGCAGCCCCGGAACTAGCCCCTACGAGCAGTACTTC. The variable domain in full, with the rest retrieved from reference TRBV5-5 and TRBJ2-7, is DAGVTQSPTHLIKTRGQQVTLRCSPISGHKSVSWYQQVLGQGPQFIFQYYEKEERGRGNFPDRFSARQFPNYSSELNVNALLLGDSALYLCASSPGTSPYEQYFGPGTRLTVT.

The J gene is TRBJ1-1, the V gene TRBV27, with unresolved D. Germline loops: CDR1 MNHEY, CDR2 SMNVEV (reference sequence). Trimming left V 5 bases short and J 4 bases short, with 11 bases between. This CDR3 spans 13 amino acids. The CDR3, as DNA: TGTGCCAGCAGTATGGACGTAGGCACTGAAGCTTTCTTT. Translation gives CASSMDVGTEAFF.

The chain combines TRBV7-2 with TRBJ2-5, with 9 nucleotides matching TRBD1. CDR1 is SGHTA, CDR2 FQGNSA, per germline. CDR3 length: 15 residues. Losses at the gene ends were 5 bases for V and 5 bases for J; bases not matched to a gene: 9. The CDR3 DNA reads as TGTGCCAGCAGCCGCGCCGGGACAGGGCCTGAGACCCAGTACTTC. Translated, it gives CASSRAGTGPETQYF.

This rearrangement joins TRBV19 to TRBJ1-1; no firm D call. In germline, CDR1 is LNHDA, CDR2 SQIVND (reference sequence). The CDR3 is 15 residues long. V was clipped by 8 bases and J by 1 base, with 17 bases between them. The CDR3: CASLDGTTSNTEAFF. Written as DNA, the CDR3 is TGTGCCAGTCTGGACGGAACAACTTCGAACACTGAAGCTTTCTTT.

This clone rates as large (0.1 to 1%). J is TRBJ2-5 and V is TRBV7-6; D not certain. Germline V gene sequence: CDR1 SGHVS, CDR2 FNYEAQ. This CDR3 is 15 amino acids long. V was pared by 2 bases and J by 1 base, with 11 bases between. The DNA for the CDR3 is TGTGCCAGCAGCTTACAGGTTAAGGGCCAAGAGACCCAGTACTTC. This codes for CASSLQVKGQETQYF.

The rearrangement links TRBV6-1 to TRBJ2-7; D is uncertain. The V and J ends lost 1 base and 3 bases respectively, with 22 bases between them. Germline CDR1 is MNHNS and CDR2 is SASEGT. This CDR3 is built from 18 residues. For the CDR3, the DNA is TGTGCCAGCAGTGAAGGTATGGTTCTCGGACCCAAAATCTACGAGCAGTACTTC. Protein sequence: CASSEGMVLGPKIYEQYF.

There are a few counts of this clone. J is TRBJ2-2 and V is TRBV5-1; D possibly corresponds to TRBD2 (6 bases). The CDR3 consists of 16 residues. The V gene's germline CDR1 is SGHRS and CDR2 YFSETQ. The V end was cut by 0 bases, the J end by 0 bases, with 9 bases between. CDR3 coding DNA: TGCGCCAGCAGCTTGGCCTCGGGGGCGAACACCGGGGAGCTGTTTTTT. Protein product: CASSLASGANTGELFF.

This clone has just one count. V is TRBV6-5 and J is TRBJ1-2, with TRBD1 as a possible D gene (5 bases). CDR1 MNHEY and CDR2 SVGAGI come from the germline V gene. The V end was cut by 2 bases, the J end by 4 bases, with 8 bases between. The CDR3 has 13 amino acids. The CDR3 region is CASSYGGVYGYTF. The CDR3 DNA is TGTGCCAGCAGTTACGGGGGTGTCTATGGCTACACCTTC.

This clone was observed a handful of times. This chain joins TRBV16 and TRBJ2-3; 8 bases line up with TRBD2. This CDR3 is built from 16 residues. Germline V gene sequence: CDR1 KGHSY, CDR2 FQNENV. J was trimmed by 2 bases and V by 2 bases; bases with no gene match: 6. This CDR3 is CASSQTRLAHTDTQYF. The DNA of the CDR3 is TGTGCCAGCAGCCAAACCCGACTAGCGCACACAGATACGCAGTATTTT.

In regard to this clone: This sample also contains other DNA sequences that code for the same CDR3. V is TRBV5-1 and J is TRBJ1-1, with 7 bases fitting TRBD1. J was trimmed by 0 bases and V by 0 bases; bases with no gene match: 2. Germline CDR1 SGHRS, CDR2 YFSETQ. This CDR3 spans 15 amino acids. CDR3 in amino acids: CASSLGQGMNTEAFF. The CDR3 coding sequence is TGCGCCAGCAGCTTGGGACAGGGAATGAACACTGAAGCTTTCTTT.

This clone was detected only a few times. The rearrangement uses TRBV11-2 and TRBJ2-7; D is unresolved. Trimming took 1 base from V and 1 from J, leaving 11 bases between them. The CDR3 has 15 amino acids. Germline CDR1 and CDR2: SGHAT and FQNNGV. DNA for the CDR3: TGTGCCAGCAGCTTAGTAGGCCCCCTATCCTACGAGCAGTACTTC. Translated: CASSLVGPLSYEQYF.

The V and J genes are TRBV5-1 and TRBJ1-2; possible D gene TRBD1, 6 bases. Trimming pared 7 bases from V and 4 bases from J, leaving 17 bases between. CDR3 size: 14 residues. Per germline, CDR1 SGHRS and CDR2 YFSETQ. This chain's CDR3 is CASGIQGIGYGYTF. CDR3 nucleotide sequence: TGCGCCAGCGGCATACAGGGTATTGGCTATGGCTACACCTTC.

The chain links TRBV2 to TRBJ2-3, with D hard to call. In germline, CDR1 is SNHLY, CDR2 FYNNEI. The V gene lost 7 bases and the J gene lost 4 bases, with 12 bases spanning the gap. CDR3 size: 13 residues. This CDR3 reads CASKRPPPDTQYF. Here the CDR3 DNA reads TGTGCCAGCAAGAGGCCTCCACCAGATACGCAGTATTTT.

The chain is built from TRBV27 and TRBJ2-1; 9 bases are a match to TRBD1. The V and J ends lost 6 bases and 5 bases, in that order; junction bases with no gene match: 2. Germline V gene data show CDR1 as MNHEY and CDR2 as SMNVEV (reference sequence). There are 13 residues in the CDR3. The CDR3 region is CASRQGADNEQFF. The CDR3 bases are TGTGCCAGCAGACAGGGGGCGGACAATGAGCAGTTCTTC.

The chain couples TRBV7-8 to TRBJ2-7; D remains ambiguous. V was shortened by 1 base and J by 3 bases, with 10 bases between the two germline ends. Germline CDR1 and CDR2: SGHVS and FQNEAQ. CDR3 length: 14 residues. The CDR3 spells CASSLEGMDYEQYF. For the CDR3, the DNA is TGTGCCAGCAGCTTAGAGGGCATGGACTACGAGCAGTACTTC.

V and J are TRBV7-2 and TRBJ1-2; D is uncertain. V was trimmed by 5 bases and J by 6 bases, leaving 16 bases between them. CDR3 length: 14 amino acids. CDR1 SGHTA and CDR2 FQGNSA come from the germline V gene. The CDR3 protein is CASSLLPGKDGYTF. CDR3 in DNA: TGTGCCAGCAGCCTCCTTCCGGGTAAAGATGGCTACACCTTC.

The V and J genes are TRBV5-6 and TRBJ2-1, with TRBD1 matching over 12 bases. V lost 2 bases and J lost 12; bases outside the gene matches: 3. This CDR3 spans 13 amino acids. Germline CDR1 SGHDT, CDR2 YYEEEE. CDR3 nucleotide sequence: TGTGCCAGCAGCTTAGGGACAGGGGGCTCGCAGTTCTTC. It specifies CASSLGTGGSQFF. The full variable domain, its missing parts supplied by reference TRBV5-6 and TRBJ2-1, is DAGVTQSPTHLIKTRGQQVTLRCSPKSGHDTVSWYQQALGQGPQFIFQYYEEEERQRGNFPDRFSGHQFPNYSSELNVNALLLGDSALYLCASSLGTGGSQFFGPGTRLTVL.

This rearrangement joins TRBV4-3 to TRBJ1-2; D gene unclear. This CDR3 spans 14 amino acids. Trimming took 3 bases from V and 5 from J, leaving 13 bases between them. Germline CDR1 and CDR2: LGHNA and YSLEER. CDR3 in amino acids: CASSQADGGYGYTF. The CDR3 coding sequence is TGCGCCAGCAGCCAGGCCGACGGAGGGTATGGCTACACCTTC.

The chain couples TRBV6-2 or TRBV6-3 to TRBJ1-2; D call uncertain. From germline, CDR1 is MNHEY and CDR2 SVGEGT. V was cut by 2 bases and J by 7 bases, with 14 bases left in between. This CDR3 has 14 residues. CDR3 region: CASSYHQVAAGYTF. For the CDR3, the DNA is TGTGCCAGCAGTTACCACCAGGTAGCGGCTGGCTACACCTTC.

This clone has just one count. The V call is TRBV4-1, the J call TRBJ1-1; 7 positions agree with TRBD1. The CDR3 loop spans 12 amino acids. V lost 1 base to trimming and J lost 8 bases; unmatched junction nucleotides: 1. Germline CDR1 and CDR2: MGHRA and YSYEKL. DNA for the CDR3: TGCGCCAGCAGCCAAGGACAGGGCGAAGCTTTCTTT. This sequence encodes CASSQGQGEAFF.

This chain joins TRBV24-1 and TRBJ2-5, with D perhaps being TRBD1 or TRBD2 (7 bases each). Germline assignment: CDR1 KGHDR and CDR2 SFDVKD. This CDR3 is built from 13 residues. The germline V and J ends were trimmed by 10 bases and 5 bases, with 16 bases remaining between them. The CDR3 sequence: CATQGGVQETQYF. The DNA of the CDR3 is TGTGCCACTCAGGGGGGGGTGCAGGAGACCCAGTACTTC.

This sequence joins TRBV7-2 and TRBJ2-7; D remains ambiguous. Germline CDR1 and CDR2: SGHTA and FQGNSA. This CDR3 region has 12 residues. V was trimmed by 4 bases and J by 3 bases, leaving 7 bases between them. CDR3 protein: CASSSLGYEQYF. For the CDR3, the DNA is TGTGCCAGCAGCTCTCTTGGCTACGAGCAGTACTTC.

A few counts support this clone. The V call is TRBV10-3, the J call TRBJ2-5, with 7 nucleotides matching TRBD1. The CDR3 has 14 residues. The germline CDR1 and CDR2 sequences are ENHRY and SYGVKD. Trimming took 6 bases from V and 5 from J; bases not matched to a gene: 9. CDR3 in DNA: TGTGCCATCAGGTCAGGGGGTCAGGGTGAGACCCAGTACTTC. Translated: CAIRSGGQGETQYF.

The CDR3 DNA is TGTGCCAGCAGTTCTTGGGGCAGGGGCCTTTACGAGCAGTACTTC. It specifies CASSSWGRGLYEQYF. The chain employs TRBV28 and TRBJ2-7; TRBD1 is a possible D gene (6 bases). V was clipped by 4 bases and J by 4 bases, with 17 bases between them. The CDR3 covers 15 residues. Germline assignment: CDR1 MDHEN and CDR2 SYDVKM.